Listed below are T cell receptor beta chains from one sample, sequenced in a study of blood T cells in healthy people across ages. One entry per CDR3 protein results from TCRdb running MiXCR on the 5' RACE reads. The sample has over 500,000 distinct CDR3 sequences, approximately 52% seen once. Sample: blood. The receptors were sampled from a woman of 80 years or more in good health. Each CDR3 is given with its conserved first and last residue. D genes are given only for firm matches. Size is stated for part of the rows, as once, few or many counts, or as a class when the clone is expanded.

D gene	clone size	V gene	CDR3 length	J gene	CDR3 protein	CDR3 DNA
TRBD1	few	TRBV18	14	TRBJ1-1	CASSPRGLSTEAFF	TGTGCCAGCTCACCAAGGGGGCTTAGCACTGAAGCTTTCTTT
NA	many	TRBV7-9	15	TRBJ2-1	CASSRRGSSYNEQFF	TGTGCCAGCAGCCGGCGGGGCAGCTCCTACAATGAGCAGTTCTTC
NA	many	TRBV20-1	16	TRBJ2-1	CSARPTGASSYNEQFF	TGCAGTGCTAGACCTACCGGGGCGTCCTCCTACAATGAGCAGTTCTTC
TRBD2	once	TRBV7-2	18	TRBJ2-1	CASSSAGSGTRTYNEQFF	TGTGCCAGCAGCTCCGCCGGCTCCGGGACTAGAACCTACAATGAGCAGTTCTTC
TRBD2	few	TRBV29-1	14	TRBJ2-7	CSVVRGRGAWEQYF	TGCAGCGTTGTCCGCGGGAGGGGAGCCTGGGAGCAGTACTTC
NA	NA	TRBV5-5	13	TRBJ2-2	CASSFADTGELFF	TGTGCCAGCAGCTTTGCAGACACCGGGGAGCTGTTTTTT
TRBD2	NA	TRBV7-7	16	TRBJ2-3	CASSLAGYPGGGTQYF	TGTGCCAGCAGCTTAGCGGGCTACCCTGGCGGGGGTACGCAGTATTTT
NA	NA	TRBV12-3/TRBV12-4	20	TRBJ1-4	CASSAYVSQLDHPTNEKLFF	TGTGCCAGCAGTGCTTATGTGAGCCAGCTCGACCACCCAACTAATGAAAAACTGTTTTTT
NA	NA	TRBV3-1	14	TRBJ1-2	CASSQAADNYGYTF	TGTGCCAGCAGCCAAGCGGCGGACAACTATGGCTACACCTTC
NA	NA	TRBV28	13	TRBJ1-2	CASNLGHPMGYTF	TGTGCCAGCAACCTGGGACACCCGATGGGCTACACCTTC
TRBD2	NA	TRBV20-1	14	TRBJ2-1	CSAGRGAWWDQQFF	TGCAGTGCTGGGCGGGGGGCCTGGTGGGATCAGCAGTTCTTC
TRBD2	NA	TRBV12-3/TRBV12-4	14	TRBJ2-1	CASARGGVNNEQFF	TGTGCCAGCGCCCGGGGGGGGGTAAACAATGAGCAGTTCTTC
NA	NA	TRBV7-2	14	TRBJ2-3	CASSLISSTDTQYF	TGTGCCAGCAGTCTGATTTCTAGCACAGATACGCAGTATTTT
NA	NA	TRBV12-3/TRBV12-4	15	TRBJ2-3	CASSFLEGRTDTQYF	TGTGCCAGCAGTTTTCTGGAGGGTCGCACAGATACGCAGTATTTT
NA	NA	TRBV7-8	15	TRBJ2-5	CASSPPYSVGETQYF	TGTGCCAGCAGCCCCCCCTACAGCGTAGGGGAGACCCAGTACTTC
TRBD1	few	TRBV27	17	TRBJ2-7	CASSSMESRDRVYEQYF	TGTGCCAGCAGTTCTATGGAAAGCCGGGACAGAGTCTACGAGCAGTACTTC
NA	many	TRBV14	15	TRBJ2-3	CASSRRTAFTDTQYF	TGTGCCAGCAGTCGGCGGACAGCCTTCACAGATACGCAGTATTTT
NA	NA	TRBV27	14	TRBJ1-5	CASSLRQTNQPQHF	TGTGCCAGCAGTTTGAGGCAGACAAATCAGCCCCAGCATTTT